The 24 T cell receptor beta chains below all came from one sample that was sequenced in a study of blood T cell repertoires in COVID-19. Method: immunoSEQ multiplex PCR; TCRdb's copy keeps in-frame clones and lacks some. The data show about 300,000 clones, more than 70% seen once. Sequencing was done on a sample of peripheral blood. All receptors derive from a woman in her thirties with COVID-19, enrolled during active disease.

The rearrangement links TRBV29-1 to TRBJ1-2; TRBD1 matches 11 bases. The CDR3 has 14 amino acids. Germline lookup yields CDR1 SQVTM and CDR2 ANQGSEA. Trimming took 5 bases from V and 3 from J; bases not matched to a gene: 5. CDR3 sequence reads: CSVYRTGGDYGYTF. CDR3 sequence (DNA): TGCAGCGTTTATCGGACAGGGGGCGACTATGGCTACACCTTC.

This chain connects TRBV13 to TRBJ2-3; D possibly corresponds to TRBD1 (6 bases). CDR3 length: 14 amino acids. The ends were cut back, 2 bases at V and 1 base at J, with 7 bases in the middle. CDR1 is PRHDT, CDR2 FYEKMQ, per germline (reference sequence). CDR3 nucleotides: TGTGCCAGCAGCTTACCAGGGGGCACAGATACGCAGTATTTT. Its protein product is CASSLPGGTDTQYF.

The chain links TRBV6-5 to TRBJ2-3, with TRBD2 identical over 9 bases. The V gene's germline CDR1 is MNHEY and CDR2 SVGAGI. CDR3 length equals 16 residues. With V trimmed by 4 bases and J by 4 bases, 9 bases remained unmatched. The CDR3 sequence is CASSSPGTSISDTQYF. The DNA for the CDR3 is TGTGCCAGCAGTTCCCCCGGGACTAGCATTTCAGATACGCAGTATTTT.

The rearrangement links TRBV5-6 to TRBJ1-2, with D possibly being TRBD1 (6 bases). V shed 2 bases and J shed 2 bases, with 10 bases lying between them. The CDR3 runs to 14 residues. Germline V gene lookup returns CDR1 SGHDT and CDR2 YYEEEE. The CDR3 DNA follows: TGTGCCAGCAGCTTAAAGACAGGCAACTATGGCTACACCTTC. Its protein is CASSLKTGNYGYTF.

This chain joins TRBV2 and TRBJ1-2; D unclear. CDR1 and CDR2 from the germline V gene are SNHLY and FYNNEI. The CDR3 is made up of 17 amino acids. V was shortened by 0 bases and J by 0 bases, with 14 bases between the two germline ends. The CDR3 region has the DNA TGTGCCAGCAGTGAAGCGCTTCAATTCGAGGCTAACTATGGCTACACCTTC. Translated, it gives CASSEALQFEANYGYTF. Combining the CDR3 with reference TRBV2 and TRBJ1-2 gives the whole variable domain EPEVTQTPSHQVTQMGQEVILRCVPISNHLYFYWYRQILGQKVEFLVSFYNNEISEKSEIFDDQFSVERPDGSNFTLKIRSTKLEDSAMYFCASSEALQFEANYGYTFGSGTRLTVV.

The CDR3 DNA reads TGTGCCAGCAGTCCAAGGGGCAGCTACGAGCAGTACGTC. As protein: CASSPRGSYEQYV. The chain is built from TRBV6-5 and TRBJ2-7, with D possibly TRBD1 on 5 matching bases. Germline-derived CDR1 and CDR2 are MNHEY and SVGAGI. The CDR3 is made up of 13 amino acids. Trimming stripped 5 bases from V and 3 bases from J, with 11 bases between.

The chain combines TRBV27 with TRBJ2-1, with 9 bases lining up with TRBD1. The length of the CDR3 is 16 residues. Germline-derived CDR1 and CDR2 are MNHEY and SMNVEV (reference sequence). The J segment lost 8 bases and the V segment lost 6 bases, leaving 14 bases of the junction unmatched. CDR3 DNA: TGTGCCAGCAGCACTCCACTCGGGACAGGGCTTTATGAGCAGTTCTTC. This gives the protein CASSTPLGTGLYEQFF.

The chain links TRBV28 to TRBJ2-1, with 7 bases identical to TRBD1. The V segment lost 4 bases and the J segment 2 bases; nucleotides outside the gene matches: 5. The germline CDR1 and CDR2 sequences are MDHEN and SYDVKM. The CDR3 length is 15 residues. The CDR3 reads CASSYYRGPYNEQFF. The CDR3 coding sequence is TGTGCCAGCAGTTATTACAGGGGACCCTACAATGAGCAGTTCTTC.

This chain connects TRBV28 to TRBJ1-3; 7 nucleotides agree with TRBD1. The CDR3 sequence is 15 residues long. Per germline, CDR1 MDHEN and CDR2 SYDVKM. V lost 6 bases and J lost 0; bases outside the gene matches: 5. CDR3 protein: CASSLDRPSGNTIYF. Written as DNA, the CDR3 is TGTGCCAGCAGCCTGGACAGGCCCTCTGGAAACACCATATATTTT.

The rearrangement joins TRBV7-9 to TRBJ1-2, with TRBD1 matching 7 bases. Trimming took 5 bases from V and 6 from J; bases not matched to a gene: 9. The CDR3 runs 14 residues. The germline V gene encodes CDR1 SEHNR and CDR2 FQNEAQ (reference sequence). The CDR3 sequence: CASSRLTGKNGYTF. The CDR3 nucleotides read TGTGCCAGCAGCCGACTGACAGGGAAAAATGGCTACACCTTC.

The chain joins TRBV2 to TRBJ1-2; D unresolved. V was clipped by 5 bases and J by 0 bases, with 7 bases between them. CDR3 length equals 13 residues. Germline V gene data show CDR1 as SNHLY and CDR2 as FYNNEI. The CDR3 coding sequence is TGTGCCAGCAGTTACGGTCCTAACTATGGCTACACCTTC. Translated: CASSYGPNYGYTF.

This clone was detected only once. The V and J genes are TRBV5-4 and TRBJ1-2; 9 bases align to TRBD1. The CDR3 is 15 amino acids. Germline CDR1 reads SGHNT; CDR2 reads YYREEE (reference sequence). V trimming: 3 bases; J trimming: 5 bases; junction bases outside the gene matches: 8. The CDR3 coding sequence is TGTGCCAGCAGCTCAATGACAGGGGGAGGGTATGGCTACACCTTC. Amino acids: CASSSMTGGGYGYTF.

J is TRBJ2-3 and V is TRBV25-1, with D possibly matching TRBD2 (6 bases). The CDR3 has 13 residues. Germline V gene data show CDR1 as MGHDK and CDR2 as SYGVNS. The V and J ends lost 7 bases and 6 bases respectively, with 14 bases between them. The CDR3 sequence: CASTLPRGDTQYF. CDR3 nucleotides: TGTGCCAGCACTCTACCCCGGGGGGATACGCAGTATTTT.

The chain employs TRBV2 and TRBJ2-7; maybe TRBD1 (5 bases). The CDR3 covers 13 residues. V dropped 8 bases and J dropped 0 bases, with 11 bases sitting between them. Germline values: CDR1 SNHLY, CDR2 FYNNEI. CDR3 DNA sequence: TGTGCCAGCGAAGACAGTCTCTCCTACGAGCAGTACTTC. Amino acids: CASEDSLSYEQYF.

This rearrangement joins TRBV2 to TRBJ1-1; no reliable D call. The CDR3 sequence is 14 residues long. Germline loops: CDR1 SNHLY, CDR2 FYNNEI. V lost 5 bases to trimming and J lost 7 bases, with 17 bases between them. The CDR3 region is CASSNREGSNEAFF. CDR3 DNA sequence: TGTGCCAGCAGTAACAGAGAGGGAAGCAATGAAGCTTTCTTT. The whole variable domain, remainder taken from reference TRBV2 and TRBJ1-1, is EPEVTQTPSHQVTQMGQEVILRCVPISNHLYFYWYRQILGQKVEFLVSFYNNEISEKSEIFDDQFSVERPDGSNFTLKIRSTKLEDSAMYFCASSNREGSNEAFFGQGTRLTVV.

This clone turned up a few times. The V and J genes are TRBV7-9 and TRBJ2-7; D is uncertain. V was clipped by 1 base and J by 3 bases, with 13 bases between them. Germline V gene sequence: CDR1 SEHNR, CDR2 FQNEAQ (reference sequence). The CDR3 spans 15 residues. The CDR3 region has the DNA TGTGCCAGCAGCTTAGGGGTCGGAGCTAGCTACGAGCAGTACTTC. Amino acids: CASSLGVGASYEQYF. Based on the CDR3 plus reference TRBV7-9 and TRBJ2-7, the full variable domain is DTGVSQNPRHKITKRGQNVTFRCDPISEHNRLYWYRQTLGQGPEFLTYFQNEAQLEKSRLLSDRFSAERPKGSFSTLEIQRTEQGDSAMYLCASSLGVGASYEQYFGPGTRLTVT.

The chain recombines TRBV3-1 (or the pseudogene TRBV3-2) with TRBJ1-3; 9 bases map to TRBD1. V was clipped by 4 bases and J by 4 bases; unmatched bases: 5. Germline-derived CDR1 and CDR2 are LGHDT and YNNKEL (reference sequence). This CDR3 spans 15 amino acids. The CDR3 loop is CASSRGTGYGNTIYF. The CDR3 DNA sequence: TGTGCCAGCAGCCGGGGGACAGGGTACGGAAACACCATATATTTT.

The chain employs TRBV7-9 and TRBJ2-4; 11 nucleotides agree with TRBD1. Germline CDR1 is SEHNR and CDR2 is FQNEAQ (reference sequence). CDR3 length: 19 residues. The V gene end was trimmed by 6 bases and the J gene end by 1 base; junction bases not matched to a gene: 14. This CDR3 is CASRPDRDRGRVAKNIQYF. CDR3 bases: TGTGCCAGCAGGCCGGACCGGGACAGGGGGAGGGTTGCCAAAAACATTCAGTACTTC.

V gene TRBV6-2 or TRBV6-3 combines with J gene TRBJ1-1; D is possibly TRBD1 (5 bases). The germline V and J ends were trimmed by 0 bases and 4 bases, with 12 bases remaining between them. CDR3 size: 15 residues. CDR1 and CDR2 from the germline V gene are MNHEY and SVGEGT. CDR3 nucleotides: TGTGCCAGCAGTTACTCGAGGGTCGGGGGCACTGAAGCTTTCTTT. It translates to CASSYSRVGGTEAFF.

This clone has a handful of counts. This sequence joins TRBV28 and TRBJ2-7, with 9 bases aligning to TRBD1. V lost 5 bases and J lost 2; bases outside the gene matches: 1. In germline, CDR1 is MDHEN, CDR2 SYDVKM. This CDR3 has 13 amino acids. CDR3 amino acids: CASSTGGAYEQYV. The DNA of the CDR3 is TGTGCCAGCAGTACAGGGGGCGCCTACGAGCAGTACGTC.

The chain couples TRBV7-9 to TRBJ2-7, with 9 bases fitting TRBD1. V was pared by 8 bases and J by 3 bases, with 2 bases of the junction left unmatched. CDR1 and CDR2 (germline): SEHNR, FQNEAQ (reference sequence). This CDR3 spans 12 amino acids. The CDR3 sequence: CASGTGLYEQYF. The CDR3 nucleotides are TGTGCCAGCGGGACAGGGCTCTACGAGCAGTACTTC.

CDR3 DNA sequence: TGTGCCAGCAGCGTAAGGGGAATTGTTGGATCACCCCTCCACTTT. Its translation is CASSVRGIVGSPLHF. The chain couples TRBV11-2 to TRBJ1-6, with a possible D match to TRBD1 (5 bases). Deletions cut 5 bases from V and 10 bases from J, with 18 bases between. Germline V CDR1 and CDR2: SGHAT, FQNNGV. The CDR3 is 15 residues long. The full variable domain, its missing parts supplied by reference TRBV11-2 and TRBJ1-6, is EAGVAQSPRYKIIEKRQSVAFWCNPISGHATLYWYQQILGQGPKLLIQFQNNGVVDDSQLPKDRFSAERLKGVDSTLKIQPAKLEDSAVYLCASSVRGIVGSPLHFGNGTRLTVT.

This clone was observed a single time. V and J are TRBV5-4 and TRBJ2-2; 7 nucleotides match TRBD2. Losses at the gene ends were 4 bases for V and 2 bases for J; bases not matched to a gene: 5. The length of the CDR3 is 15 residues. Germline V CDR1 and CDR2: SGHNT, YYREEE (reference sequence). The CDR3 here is CASSRLADNTGELFF. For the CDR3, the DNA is TGTGCCAGCAGCCGACTAGCCGATAACACCGGGGAGCTGTTTTTT. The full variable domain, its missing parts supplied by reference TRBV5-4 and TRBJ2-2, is ETGVTQSPTHLIKTRGQQVTLRCSSQSGHNTVSWYQQALGQGPQFIFQYYREEENGRGNFPPRFSGLQFPNYSSELNVNALELDDSALYLCASSRLADNTGELFFGEGSRLTVL.

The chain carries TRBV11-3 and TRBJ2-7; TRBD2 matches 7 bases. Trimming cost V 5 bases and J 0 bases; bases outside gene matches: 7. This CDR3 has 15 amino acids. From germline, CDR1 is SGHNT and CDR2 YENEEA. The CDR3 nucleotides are TGTGCCAGCAGCCGCCGCCGGACTAGCTCCTACGAGCAGTACTTC. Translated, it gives CASSRRRTSSYEQYF.